Presented here are 19 T cell receptor beta chains from one specimen sequenced in a study of blood T cell repertoires in COVID-19. TCRdb keeps only in-frame clones here, not all; method: immunoSEQ multiplex PCR. The sample has 300,000 to 350,000 clones; approximately 85% are singletons. Sequencing used PBMCs or T cells enriched from blood (not recorded which). Receptors originate from a man younger than 45 who had recovered from COVID-19.

Of note for this clone: An end of the junction does not agree with germline; a read error may underlie this. The chain combines TRBV5-6 with TRBJ2-4; 8 positions agree with TRBD2. This CDR3 is built from 14 residues. The germline V gene has CDR1 SGHDT and CDR2 YYEEEE. CDR3 sequence: CASSLVGGSGDGDF. In DNA form, the CDR3 reads TGTGCCAGCAGCTTGGTTGGTGGTAGCGGGGACGGCGACTTC.

This clone turned up a few times. V gene TRBV7-2 combines with J gene TRBJ2-1, with 7 positions matching TRBD2. Germline CDR1 reads SGHTA; CDR2 reads FQGNSA. V dropped 7 bases and J dropped 8; count of bases not matched to a gene: 14. The CDR3 is made up of 15 amino acids. The DNA for the CDR3 is TGTGCCAGCACTACCGGACTAGGGTTGTTAGATGAGCAGTTCTTC. Its translation is CASTTGLGLLDEQFF.

As DNA, the CDR3 is TGTGCCAGCAGCGTATACAAGGGCGGGGGGTACAATGAGCAGTTCTTC. It translates to CASSVYKGGGYNEQFF. V and J are TRBV9 and TRBJ2-1; 8 positions agree with TRBD2. This CDR3 contains 16 residues. With V trimmed by 1 base and J by 4 bases, 7 bases remained unmatched. Germline V gene data show CDR1 as SGDLS and CDR2 as YYNGEE.

This chain uses TRBV6-4 with TRBJ2-2, with TRBD2 matching 9 bases. V dropped 8 bases and J dropped 4; count of bases not matched to a gene: 5. Germline lookup yields CDR1 MRHNA and CDR2 SNTAGT. The CDR3 covers 14 residues. CDR3 amino acids: CASSGTSITGELFF. DNA for the CDR3: TGTGCCAGCTCCGGGACTAGCATCACCGGGGAGCTGTTTTTT.

In its sample, this clone was seen a few times. The V call is TRBV6-2 or TRBV6-3, the J call TRBJ2-1; D may be TRBD2 (5 bases). The V end lost 5 bases, the J end lost 4 bases, and 9 bases lay between the germline ends. Germline V CDR1 and CDR2: MNHEY, SVGEGT. This CDR3 comprises 13 residues. The CDR3 here is CASSQDWYNEQFF. DNA of the CDR3: TGTGCCAGCAGTCAGGACTGGTACAATGAGCAGTTCTTC.

The chain joins TRBV14 to TRBJ2-1; TRBD2 agrees at 16 bases. Germline V gene sequence: CDR1 SGHDN, CDR2 FVKESK. The CDR3 has 17 residues. V shed 4 bases, J shed 7 bases, and the junction held 7 bases outside the gene matches. CDR3 in amino acids: CASSPGLAGGFTNEQFF. The CDR3 DNA follows: TGTGCCAGCAGCCCGGGACTAGCGGGGGGGTTTACGAATGAGCAGTTCTTC.

The V call is TRBV12-3 or TRBV12-4, the J call TRBJ1-1, with D perhaps matching TRBD1 (6 bases). This CDR3 is 11 amino acids long. Trimming stripped 4 bases from V and 7 bases from J, with 7 bases between. CDR3 nucleotide sequence: TGTGCCAGCAGTTCACAGGGTGAAGCTTTCTTT. Translating it yields CASSSQGEAFF.

Remarks on this clone: This sample also contains other DNA sequences that code for the same CDR3. This sequence joins TRBV27 and TRBJ1-1; no firm D call. The germline gives CDR1 MNHEY, CDR2 SMNVEV (reference sequence). The CDR3 has 13 residues. Trimming took off 5 bases at V and 1 base at J, with 8 bases between the two ends. CDR3 amino acids: CASSLGPNTEAFF. Written as DNA, the CDR3 is TGTGCCAGCAGTCTTGGCCCGAACACTGAAGCTTTCTTT.

This chain connects TRBV7-6 to TRBJ1-4, with 8 nucleotides matching TRBD1. Germline CDR1 reads SGHVS; CDR2 reads FNYEAQ. Unmatched junction bases numbered 3, after V lost 5 bases and J lost 7 bases. The CDR3 consists of 13 residues. CDR3 residues: CASSPRGPEKLFF. The DNA of the CDR3 is TGTGCCAGCAGCCCCAGGGGGCCTGAAAAACTGTTTTTT.

The V gene is TRBV10-3, the J gene TRBJ1-2; D gene uncertain. CDR1 and CDR2 (germline): ENHRY, SYGVKD. The CDR3 is 12 residues long. Trimming took 5 bases from V and 6 from J, leaving 10 bases between them. Here the CDR3 reads CAISRSGDGYTF. CDR3 sequence (DNA): TGTGCCATCAGTCGCTCGGGAGATGGCTACACCTTC.

This chain joins TRBV15 and TRBJ2-2; D gene uncertain. The CDR3 is 14 amino acids. Per germline, CDR1 LNHNV and CDR2 YYDKDF (reference sequence). Trimming pared 5 bases from V and 6 bases from J, leaving 13 bases between. This chain's CDR3 is CATSVTLSSGELFF. CDR3 DNA sequence: TGTGCCACCAGCGTAACTCTCTCCTCCGGGGAGCTGTTTTTT.

Turning to this clone: A junction end diverges from the germline sequence, so it may reflect a read error. The chain joins TRBV30 to TRBJ1-5; no firm D call. This CDR3 is 13 amino acids long. Per the germline V gene, CDR1 is GTSNPN and CDR2 is SVGIG (reference sequence). CDR3 protein: CAWRVPGSQAQHF. CDR3 nucleotides: TGTGCCTGGAGGGTACCCGGGAGTCAGGCCCAGCATTTT.

The CDR3, as DNA: TGTGCCACTGTAGCGGGGGAGTACAATGAGCAGTTCTTC. Amino acids: CATVAGEYNEQFF. V and J are TRBV27 and TRBJ2-1, with TRBD2 matching over 9 bases. The CDR3 extends over 13 amino acids. Trimming removed 10 bases from V and 4 bases from J; junction bases left unmatched: 5. Germline V lookup: CDR1 MNHEY, CDR2 SMNVEV (reference sequence).

The chain employs TRBV12-3 or TRBV12-4 and TRBJ1-5, with D tentatively TRBD1 (6 bases). V was pared by 5 bases and J by 7 bases, with 12 bases between. The CDR3 spans 13 residues. The chain's CDR3 is CASSKNRAQPQHF. CDR3 in DNA: TGTGCCAGCAGTAAAAACAGGGCGCAGCCCCAGCATTTT.

The chain uses TRBV5-1 and TRBJ2-3; 15 nucleotides line up with TRBD2. The ends lost 0 bases at V and 4 bases at J; junction bases unmatched: 9. The CDR3 is made up of 19 amino acids. The germline gives CDR1 SGHRS, CDR2 YFSETQ. CDR3 DNA: TGCGCCAGCAGCTTGGCCTATGGACTAGCGGGGGGGCCCCCAGATACGCAGTATTTT. Its translation: CASSLAYGLAGGPPDTQYF. The full variable domain, rest sourced from reference TRBV5-1 and TRBJ2-3, is KAGVTQTPRYLIKTRGQQVTLSCSPISGHRSVSWYQQTPGQGLQFLFEYFSETQRNKGNFPGRFSGRQFSNSRSEMNVSTLELGDSALYLCASSLAYGLAGGPPDTQYFGPGTRLTVL.

The chain links TRBV5-1 to TRBJ1-5; D is possibly TRBD1 (5 bases). Germline CDR1 reads SGHRS; CDR2 reads YFSETQ. V was cut by 1 base and J by 6 bases, with 14 bases left in between. The CDR3 runs 15 residues. The CDR3: CASSLSGQGFQPQHF. CDR3 DNA: TGCGCCAGCAGCTTGTCAGGGCAGGGCTTTCAGCCCCAGCATTTT. Full variable domain (rest looked up from reference TRBV5-1 and TRBJ1-5): KAGVTQTPRYLIKTRGQQVTLSCSPISGHRSVSWYQQTPGQGLQFLFEYFSETQRNKGNFPGRFSGRQFSNSRSEMNVSTLELGDSALYLCASSLSGQGFQPQHFGDGTRLSIL.

Judged by abundance, this clone is medium-sized. The chain is built from TRBV4-1 and TRBJ1-5; 9 bases are a match to TRBD1. The CDR3 has 16 residues. In germline, CDR1 is MGHRA, CDR2 YSYEKL. V shed 2 bases and J 6 bases; nucleotides not matched to a gene: 8. DNA for the CDR3: TGCGCCAGCAGCCAACTACAGGGGGCGGGGGGTCAGCCCCAGCATTTT. This gives the protein CASSQLQGAGGQPQHF.

The chain couples TRBV16 to TRBJ1-4, with D unclear. The CDR3 runs to 15 residues. Germline V gene lookup returns CDR1 KGHSY and CDR2 FQNENV. Trimming cost V 4 bases and J 7 bases, with 16 bases left between them. CDR3 DNA: TGTGCCAGCAGCCGAGTCCGGGGAGGGCTTGAAAAACTGTTTTTT. It encodes CASSRVRGGLEKLFF.

J is TRBJ2-7 and V is TRBV29-1; 7 nucleotides agree with TRBD1. This CDR3 is 13 amino acids long. Per germline, CDR1 SQVTM and CDR2 ANQGSEA. V was pared by 4 bases and J by 2 bases, with 5 bases of the junction left unmatched. DNA for the CDR3: TGCAGCGTTGTGAGGCAGGGGGCCTACGAGCAGTACTTC. This sequence encodes CSVVRQGAYEQYF.